One sample yielded the 8 T cell receptor beta chains listed below, sequenced in a study of T cells in Graves' hyperthyroidism and ophthalmopathy. It was RNA transcripts that yielded the amplified TCR beta CDR3 regions. Initially, a first-round RT-PCR of the TCR CDR3 employed the HTBI primer set. One entry per CDR3 protein, called by TCRdb with MiXCR from the multiplex PCR reads. Of hundreds of thousands of distinct CDR3 sequences in the sample, around a third were seen once. The sample taken for sequencing was blood. These receptors were taken from a woman in her thirties or forties with Graves' hyperthyroidism.

V usage is TRBV19 and J usage is TRBJ1-1; no definite D call. The CDR3 length is 15 residues. Trimming removed 2 bases at V and 0 bases at J, with 10 bases between. Germline V gene lookup returns CDR1 LNHDA and CDR2 SQIVND (reference sequence). The CDR3 sequence is CASSIQPLMNTEAFF. CDR3 DNA sequence: TGTGCCAGTAGTATACAGCCCCTAATGAACACTGAAGCTTTCTTT.

This clonotype was observed many times. J is TRBJ2-7 and V is TRBV9; 7 bases are shared with TRBD1. The CDR3 covers 13 residues. Germline lookup yields CDR1 SGDLS and CDR2 YYNGEE. Losses at the gene ends were 1 base for V and 3 bases for J; bases not matched to a gene: 1. Here the CDR3 reads CASSVRQGYEQYF. In nucleotides, the CDR3 is TGTGCCAGCAGCGTAAGACAGGGCTACGAGCAGTACTTC.

The sample holds many counts of this clonotype. The CDR3 loop is CASTEEYTNQPQHF. The CDR3 DNA follows: TGTGCCAGCACGGAGGAGTATACCAATCAGCCCCAGCATTTT. The J gene is TRBJ1-5, the V gene TRBV2; D gene unclear. CDR3 length: 14 amino acids. V was pared by 7 bases and J by 3 bases, with 13 bases between. Germline V gene lookup returns CDR1 SNHLY and CDR2 FYNNEI.

The chain couples TRBV9 to TRBJ1-1; D is uncertain. Germline V CDR1 and CDR2: SGDLS, YYNGEE. The CDR3 is made up of 13 amino acids. With 4 bases removed from V and 5 bases from J, the gap between germline ends came to 12 bases. CDR3 in DNA: TGTGCCAGCAGCCAAGCTGTTGGGACTGAAGCTTTCTTT. Translation: CASSQAVGTEAFF. The variable domain in full, completed from reference TRBV9 and TRBJ1-1, reads DSGVTQTPKHLITATGQRVTLRCSPRSGDLSVYWYQQSLDQGLQFLIQYYNGEERAKGNILERFSAQQFPDLHSELNLSSLELGDSALYFCASSQAVGTEAFFGQGTRLTVV.

As for this clonotype: A junction end diverges from the germline sequence, so it may reflect a read error. The chain recombines TRBV10-3 with TRBJ2-6, with 12 bases fitting TRBD1. Germline V gene lookup returns CDR1 ENHRY and CDR2 SYGVKD. CDR3 length: 19 residues. The CDR3 bases are TGTGCCAGCAGTTCCCAAATGGGACAGGGGGCGTCTGGGGCCAACGTCCTGACTTTC. This translates into CASSSQMGQGASGANVLTF.

The chain combines TRBV20-1 with TRBJ1-6; D possibly corresponds to TRBD1 (5 bases). Per the germline V gene, CDR1 is DFQATT and CDR2 is SNEGSKA (reference sequence). The V gene lost 5 bases and the J gene lost 8 bases, with 10 bases spanning the gap. The CDR3 loop spans 12 amino acids. This chain's CDR3 is CSAGWGDSPLHF. The CDR3 bases are TGCAGTGCTGGCTGGGGGGATTCACCCCTCCACTTT.

This rearrangement joins TRBV4-2 to TRBJ1-4; TRBD1 might be the D (5 bases). CDR1 and CDR2 from the germline V gene are LGHNA and YNFKEQ. V lost 3 bases and J 10 bases, leaving 15 bases between the germline ends. The CDR3 covers 14 residues. DNA of the CDR3: TGTGCCAGCAGCCAGAAGAGTGGGGGTGGAAAACTGTTTTTT. Protein product: CASSQKSGGGKLFF.

This clonotype showed up many times. The V and J genes are TRBV15 and TRBJ1-1; D is unclear. Per germline, CDR1 LNHNV and CDR2 YYDKDF (reference sequence). The V and J ends lost 1 base and 11 bases respectively, with 20 bases between them. The CDR3 loop spans 15 amino acids. CDR3 nucleotide sequence: TGTGCCACCAGCAGAGGGAGGGATTTAAAGTACGGGGCTTTCTTT. This gives the protein CATSRGRDLKYGAFF.